The T cell receptor beta chain under discussion was sequenced for a study of post-analysis software for immune sequencing data. Study outcomes and limitations: TRBV5-6, TRBV5-1 and TRBV20-1 belonged to a set of about five TRBV segments that were more frequent in patients than controls. Strong co-clustering by F measure was evident for samples that had been prepared in the same batch.

About this clonotype: Its antigen is not identified.

V lost 5 bases, J lost 4 bases, and 3 bases stayed unmatched. This CDR3 has 14 residues. CDR1 is LGHNA and CDR2 is YSLEER in the germline V gene. TCR beta libraries were prepared from cDNA with unique molecular identifiers. TCRdb reprocessed the PCR reads with MiXCR, giving one entry per CDR3 protein. This sample has around 200,000 distinct CDR3 sequences, with 25% to 30% found just once. The sequencing input was blood. The chain links TRBV4-3 to TRBJ2-3, with TRBD2 identical over 10 bases. The sequence derives from a girl aged 2-17 years with multiple sclerosis. The CDR3 DNA reads as TGCGCCAGCAGCATCGGACTAGCGGCAGATACGCAGTATTTT. Its protein product is CASSIGLAADTQYF.